These T cell receptor beta chains were read from a single sample in a study of T cells after somatic rescue of genetic block. Using immunoSEQ multiplex PCR, the repertoire was profiled, and TCRdb retains in-frame clones only, with some absent. This sample carries about 88,000 clones, more than 80% of them seen once, and the ten largest clones take around 1.6%. Sequences were obtained from peripheral blood mononuclear cells (PBMCs). The source is a woman in her late teens or twenties. Each CDR3 is given with its conserved first and last residue. D genes are given only for firm matches. Size is stated for part of the rows, as once, few or many counts, or as a class when the clone is expanded.

j_call d_call v_call clone_size cdr3_nt cdr3_aa
TRBJ1-1 TRBD1 TRBV6-1 - TGTGCCAGCAGTCCCCGGACAGGGGCGAACACTGAAGCTTTCTTT CASSPRTGANTEAFF
TRBJ1-2 - TRBV2 - TGTGCCAGCCCCCGGAATAACTATGGCTACACCTTC CASPRNNYGYTF
TRBJ1-1 - TRBV5-1 - TGCGCCAGCAGCTCCCGTCGCGGTGAAGCTTTCTTT CASSSRRGEAFF
TRBJ2-1 - TRBV6-5 - TGTGCCAGCGCGGCGGAAAGCTCCTACAATGAGCAGTTCTTC CASAAESSYNEQFF
TRBJ2-7 TRBD1 TRBV7-9 - TGTGCCAGCAGCTTAGTAACAGGGGGCTACGAGCAGTACTTC CASSLVTGGYEQYF
TRBJ2-1 TRBD2 TRBV27 - TGTGCCAGCAGTTTAGGGACTACTAATGAGCAGTTCTTC CASSLGTTNEQFF
TRBJ2-7 TRBD2 TRBV23-1 - TGCGCCAGCAGTCAATCGATAACGGGGGGTGGGTCCTACGAGCAGTACTTC CASSQSITGGGSYEQYF
TRBJ2-1 - TRBV5-4 - TGTGCCAGCAGCAGATCGAGTCTCTACAATGAGCAGTTCTTC CASSRSSLYNEQFF
TRBJ2-2 TRBD2 TRBV2 - TGTGCCATCACCTCTAGCGGAGCGAACACCGGGGAGCTGTTTTTT CAITSSGANTGELFF
TRBJ2-1 TRBD2 TRBV2 once TGTGCCAGCAGCAGCCCGGGACTAGCGGGATCCAATGAGCAGTTCTTC CASSSPGLAGSNEQFF
TRBJ1-5 - TRBV18 - TGTGCCAGCTCACCAAAAGGACAGAATAGCAATCAGCCCCAGCATTTT CASSPKGQNSNQPQHF
TRBJ1-2 TRBD1 TRBV6-1 many TGTGCCAGCAGAAGGGGGGGGACAGCTTATGGCTACACCTTC CASRRGGTAYGYTF
TRBJ2-7 - TRBV27 - TGTGCCAGCAGTTTTCGAGGGGTAACCTACGAGCAGTACTTC CASSFRGVTYEQYF
TRBJ1-2 - TRBV12-5 - TGTGCTAGTGGCCCCGGGATCGGCTACACCTTC CASGPGIGYTF
TRBJ1-4 - TRBV5-6 - TGTGCCAGCAGCCGGGGATCGGGTGGCGGGTTGTCTACTAATGAAAAACTGTTTTTT CASSRGSGGGLSTNEKLFF
TRBJ2-7 - TRBV5-6 - TGTGCCAGCAGCCCCCGGAGGCGGATCTCCTACGAGCAGTACTTC CASSPRRRISYEQYF
TRBJ2-1 TRBD2 TRBV28 - TGTGCCAGCAGTTTCCTGGCTAGCGGTTACAATGAGCAGTTCTTC CASSFLASGYNEQFF
TRBJ2-1 - TRBV4-2 few TGTGCCAGCAGCCAAGATACGAACGGTGAGCAGTTCTTC CASSQDTNGEQFF
TRBJ2-7 TRBD2 TRBV12-5 - TGTGCTAGTGGTCCTCGCGGGGGAAAGTACGAGCAGTACTTC CASGPRGGKYEQYF
TRBJ1-5 TRBD1 TRBV19 - TGTGCCAGTAGTTGGGACAGTAGCAATCAGCCCCAGCATTTT CASSWDSSNQPQHF